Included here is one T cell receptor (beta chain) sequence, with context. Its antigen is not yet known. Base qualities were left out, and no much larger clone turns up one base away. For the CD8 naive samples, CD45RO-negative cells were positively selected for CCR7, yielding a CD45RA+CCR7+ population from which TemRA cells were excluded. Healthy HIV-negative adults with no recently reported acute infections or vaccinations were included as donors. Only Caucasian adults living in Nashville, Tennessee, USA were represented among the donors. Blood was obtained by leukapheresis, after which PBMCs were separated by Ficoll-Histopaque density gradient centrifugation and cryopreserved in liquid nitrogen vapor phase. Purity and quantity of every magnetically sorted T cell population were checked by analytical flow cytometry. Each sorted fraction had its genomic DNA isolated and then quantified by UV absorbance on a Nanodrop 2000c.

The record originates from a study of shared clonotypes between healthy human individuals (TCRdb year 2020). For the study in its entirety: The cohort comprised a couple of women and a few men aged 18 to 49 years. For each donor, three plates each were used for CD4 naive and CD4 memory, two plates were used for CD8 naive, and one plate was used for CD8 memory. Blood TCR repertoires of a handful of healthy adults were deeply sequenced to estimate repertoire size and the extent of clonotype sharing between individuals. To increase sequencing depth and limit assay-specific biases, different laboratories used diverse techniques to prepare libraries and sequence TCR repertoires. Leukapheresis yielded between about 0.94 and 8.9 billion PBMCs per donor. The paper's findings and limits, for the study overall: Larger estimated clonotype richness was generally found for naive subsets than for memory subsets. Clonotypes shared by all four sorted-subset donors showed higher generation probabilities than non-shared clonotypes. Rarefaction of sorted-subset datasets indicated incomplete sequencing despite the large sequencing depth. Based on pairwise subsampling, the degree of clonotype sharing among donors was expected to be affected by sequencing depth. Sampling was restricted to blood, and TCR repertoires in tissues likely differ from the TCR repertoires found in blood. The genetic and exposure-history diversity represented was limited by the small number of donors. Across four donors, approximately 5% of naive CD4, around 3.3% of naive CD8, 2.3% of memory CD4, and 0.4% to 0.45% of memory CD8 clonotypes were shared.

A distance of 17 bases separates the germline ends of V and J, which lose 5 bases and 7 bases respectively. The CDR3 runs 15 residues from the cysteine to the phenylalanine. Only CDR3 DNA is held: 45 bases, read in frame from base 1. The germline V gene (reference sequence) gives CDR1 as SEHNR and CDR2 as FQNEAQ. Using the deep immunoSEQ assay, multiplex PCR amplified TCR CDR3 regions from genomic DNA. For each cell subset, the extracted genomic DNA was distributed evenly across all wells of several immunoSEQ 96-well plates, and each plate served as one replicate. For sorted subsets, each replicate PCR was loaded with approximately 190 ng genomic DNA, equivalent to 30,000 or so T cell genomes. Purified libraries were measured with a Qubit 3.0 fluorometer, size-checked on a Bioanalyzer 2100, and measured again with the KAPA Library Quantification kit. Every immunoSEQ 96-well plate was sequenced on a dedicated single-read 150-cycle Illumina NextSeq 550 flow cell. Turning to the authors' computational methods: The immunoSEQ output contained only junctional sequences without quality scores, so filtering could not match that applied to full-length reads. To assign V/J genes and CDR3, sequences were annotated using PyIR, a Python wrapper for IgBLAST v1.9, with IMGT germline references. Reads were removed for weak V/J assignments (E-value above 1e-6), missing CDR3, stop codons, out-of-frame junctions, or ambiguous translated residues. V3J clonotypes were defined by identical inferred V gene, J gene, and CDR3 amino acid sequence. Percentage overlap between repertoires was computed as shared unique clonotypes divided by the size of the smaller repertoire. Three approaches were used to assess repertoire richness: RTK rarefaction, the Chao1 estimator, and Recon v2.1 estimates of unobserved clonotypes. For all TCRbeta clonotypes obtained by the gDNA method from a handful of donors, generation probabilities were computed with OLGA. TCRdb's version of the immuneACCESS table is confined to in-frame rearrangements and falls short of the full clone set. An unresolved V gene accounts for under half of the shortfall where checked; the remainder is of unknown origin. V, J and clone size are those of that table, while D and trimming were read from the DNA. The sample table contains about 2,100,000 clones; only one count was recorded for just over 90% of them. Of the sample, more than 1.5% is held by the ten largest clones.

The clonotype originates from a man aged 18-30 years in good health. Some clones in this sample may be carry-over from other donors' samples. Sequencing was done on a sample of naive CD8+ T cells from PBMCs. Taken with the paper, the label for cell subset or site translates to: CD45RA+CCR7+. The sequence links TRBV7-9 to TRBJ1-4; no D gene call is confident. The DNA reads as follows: TGTGCCAGCAGCCTATTAGGGAGTTTAGGTGAAAAACTGTTTTTT. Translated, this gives CASSLLGSLGEKLFF.